This is a list of T cell receptor beta chains from one sample in a study of T cell changes during pregnancy in multiple sclerosis. TCRdb keeps only in-frame clones here, not all; method: immunoSEQ multiplex PCR. The data contain over 45,000 clones, approximately 90% of them singletons. Source: peripheral blood, taken in the third trimester of pregnancy. The receptors shown here come from a female donor in good health, enrolled as a control in a pregnancy study. Each CDR3 is given with its conserved first and last residue. Each record gives: CDR3 DNA, CDR3 protein, D gene, clone size, V gene, J gene. D genes are given only for firm matches. Where a row states a size, it is once, few, many or the class of an expanded clone; other rows omit it.

CDR3nt: TGTGCCAGCAGCGCCGTCGGACTAGCGGGGGCTCGGGAAGAGACCCAGTACTTC
CDR3aa: CASSAVGLAGAREETQYF
d_gene: TRBD2
abundance: NA
v_gene: TRBV9
j_gene: TRBJ2-5

CDR3nt: TGTGCCAGCAGCCTAGGACAGGGGGTACCCTACGAGCAGTACTTC
CDR3aa: CASSLGQGVPYEQYF
d_gene: TRBD1
abundance: NA
v_gene: TRBV7-3
j_gene: TRBJ2-7

CDR3nt: TGTGCCAGCAGTTTCGAGGGTCGGATCTCCTACGAGCAGTACTTC
CDR3aa: CASSFEGRISYEQYF
d_gene: NA
abundance: NA
v_gene: TRBV5-6
j_gene: TRBJ2-7

CDR3nt: TGTGCCATCAGTGAGCCCAACAGGGGTCGAGAGACCCAGTACTTC
CDR3aa: CAISEPNRGRETQYF
d_gene: TRBD1
abundance: NA
v_gene: TRBV10-3
j_gene: TRBJ2-5

CDR3nt: TGTGCCAGCATCACTTCACAGGGGGCGGAGGGCTACACCTTC
CDR3aa: CASITSQGAEGYTF
d_gene: TRBD1
abundance: NA
v_gene: TRBV7-9
j_gene: TRBJ1-2

CDR3nt: TGTGCCACCTTTAACAGGGAGGGTGAGCAGTTCTTC
CDR3aa: CATFNREGEQFF
d_gene: NA
abundance: NA
v_gene: TRBV19
j_gene: TRBJ2-1

CDR3nt: TGTGCCAGCAGACCAGACCTTCAGGGAGGGACTGAAGCTTTCTTT
CDR3aa: CASRPDLQGGTEAFF
d_gene: NA
abundance: NA
v_gene: TRBV6-6
j_gene: TRBJ1-1

CDR3nt: TGTGCCAGCAGCTTGGGTCGGGGAAGGTTGACCGGGGAGCTGTTTTTT
CDR3aa: CASSLGRGRLTGELFF
d_gene: NA
abundance: few
v_gene: TRBV5-4
j_gene: TRBJ2-2

CDR3nt: TGTGCCAGCAGCTTAGGCCAGGCTGACAGGGGGTACGCCTATGGCTACACCTTC
CDR3aa: CASSLGQADRGYAYGYTF
d_gene: TRBD1
abundance: NA
v_gene: TRBV7-2
j_gene: TRBJ1-2

CDR3nt: TGTGCCAGCAGCTTGGCGTTCGCAGGGTACTATGGCTACACCTTC
CDR3aa: CASSLAFAGYYGYTF
d_gene: NA
abundance: NA
v_gene: TRBV5-5
j_gene: TRBJ1-2

CDR3nt: TGTGCCAGCAGCGTAGGAGGTGGAAACACCATATATTTT
CDR3aa: CASSVGGGNTIYF
d_gene: NA
abundance: few
v_gene: TRBV9
j_gene: TRBJ1-3

CDR3nt: TGTGCCATCACTCCGGGATCAAATGAGCAGTTCTTC
CDR3aa: CAITPGSNEQFF
d_gene: NA
abundance: NA
v_gene: TRBV10-3
j_gene: TRBJ2-1

CDR3nt: TGCGCCAGCAGCGGGGGACAGGAGATTCTGAACACTGAAGCTTTCTTT
CDR3aa: CASSGGQEILNTEAFF
d_gene: TRBD1
abundance: NA
v_gene: TRBV5-1
j_gene: TRBJ1-1

CDR3nt: TGTGCCAGCAGCCCGGGACTAGCGAGTAACACCGGGGAGCTGTTTTTT
CDR3aa: CASSPGLASNTGELFF
d_gene: TRBD2
abundance: NA
v_gene: TRBV9
j_gene: TRBJ2-2

CDR3nt: TGTGCCAGCAGCTTGGTCGGGGGGGGAAGGAACACTGAAGCTTTCTTT
CDR3aa: CASSLVGGGRNTEAFF
d_gene: NA
abundance: NA
v_gene: TRBV5-4
j_gene: TRBJ1-1

CDR3nt: TGTGCCAGTCGGCGGGCTCCTACCACCGGGGAGCTGTTTTTT
CDR3aa: CASRRAPTTGELFF
d_gene: NA
abundance: NA
v_gene: TRBV6-4
j_gene: TRBJ2-2

CDR3nt: TGTGCCAGCAGCTTAGTGCGGGGGAGGACAGATACGCAGTATTTT
CDR3aa: CASSLVRGRTDTQYF
d_gene: TRBD2
abundance: NA
v_gene: TRBV7-2
j_gene: TRBJ2-3

CDR3nt: TGCGCCAGCAGCCTCCTACAGGGGCTGAACACTGAAGCTTTCTTT
CDR3aa: CASSLLQGLNTEAFF
d_gene: TRBD1
abundance: NA
v_gene: TRBV4-3
j_gene: TRBJ1-1

CDR3nt: TGTGCCAGCAGCCAAGATTGGGATAGGGATGGGAGCGAGCAGTACTTC
CDR3aa: CASSQDWDRDGSEQYF
d_gene: NA
abundance: NA
v_gene: TRBV4-2
j_gene: TRBJ2-7

CDR3nt: TGCGCCAGCAGCCTAGGACAGGGGGCGGCCACTGAAGCTTTCTTT
CDR3aa: CASSLGQGAATEAFF
d_gene: TRBD1
abundance: NA
v_gene: TRBV5-1
j_gene: TRBJ1-1

CDR3nt: TGTGCCAGCAGCTTAGAACCCCCTACCGAAGCTTTCTTT
CDR3aa: CASSLEPPTEAFF
d_gene: NA
abundance: NA
v_gene: TRBV11-3
j_gene: TRBJ1-1

CDR3nt: TGCGCCAGCAGGGGACCGGGACAGGGGAACACTGAAGCTTTCTTT
CDR3aa: CASRGPGQGNTEAFF
d_gene: TRBD1
abundance: NA
v_gene: TRBV10-2
j_gene: TRBJ1-1

CDR3nt: TGCGCCAGCAGTCCCCGACAGGGGAGTAATGAAAAACTGTTTTTT
CDR3aa: CASSPRQGSNEKLFF
d_gene: TRBD1
abundance: once
v_gene: TRBV10-2
j_gene: TRBJ1-4

CDR3nt: TGTGCCAGCAGGGGCACCCGGATGGAAGGCTACACCTTC
CDR3aa: CASRGTRMEGYTF
d_gene: NA
abundance: NA
v_gene: TRBV2
j_gene: TRBJ1-2

CDR3nt: TGTGCCTGGAGTGGGGACAGGGGGTACGAGCAGTACTTC
CDR3aa: CAWSGDRGYEQYF
d_gene: TRBD1
abundance: NA
v_gene: TRBV30
j_gene: TRBJ2-7

CDR3nt: TGCAGCGTTGAAGGTCCGGCCGGGGATGAAAAACTGTTTTTT
CDR3aa: CSVEGPAGDEKLFF
d_gene: NA
abundance: once
v_gene: TRBV29-1
j_gene: TRBJ1-4

CDR3nt: TGTGCCAGCAGCCAAGCCGGAGTAGCGGGAGGCCAAGAACAGTTCTTC
CDR3aa: CASSQAGVAGGQEQFF
d_gene: TRBD2
abundance: NA
v_gene: TRBV4-2
j_gene: TRBJ2-1

CDR3nt: TGCGCCAGCAGCCAACAGACAGGGAACATTCAGTACTTC
CDR3aa: CASSQQTGNIQYF
d_gene: TRBD1
abundance: once
v_gene: TRBV4-1
j_gene: TRBJ2-4

CDR3nt: TGTGCCAGCAGCTCCACGTCGCCCGTCGGGGGAACCCCTAACTATGGCTACACCTTC
CDR3aa: CASSSTSPVGGTPNYGYTF
d_gene: NA
abundance: few
v_gene: TRBV7-9
j_gene: TRBJ1-2

CDR3nt: TGTGCCAGCAGCGTAATGTCTAGCACAGATACGCAGTATTTT
CDR3aa: CASSVMSSTDTQYF
d_gene: NA
abundance: once
v_gene: TRBV9
j_gene: TRBJ2-3

CDR3nt: TGTGCCACCACTTCGACTAGCGGAATAAACAATGAGCAGTTCTTC
CDR3aa: CATTSTSGINNEQFF
d_gene: TRBD2
abundance: once
v_gene: TRBV15
j_gene: TRBJ2-1

CDR3nt: TGTGCCAGCAGTACTATGGACAGGGGGCGAACTGAAGCTTTCTTT
CDR3aa: CASSTMDRGRTEAFF
d_gene: TRBD1
abundance: NA
v_gene: TRBV6-1
j_gene: TRBJ1-1

CDR3nt: TGCAGTGCCCTGGGGGCCACTGAAGCTTTCTTT
CDR3aa: CSALGATEAFF
d_gene: NA
abundance: few
v_gene: TRBV20-1
j_gene: TRBJ1-1

CDR3nt: TGTGCCAGCAGGGCTCCGGGACTGCCGTCCTACGAGCAGTACTTC
CDR3aa: CASRAPGLPSYEQYF
d_gene: NA
abundance: NA
v_gene: TRBV6-5
j_gene: TRBJ2-7

CDR3nt: TGTGCCAGCAGCTTCCAGGGGGCGAAGCAGCCCCAGCATTTT
CDR3aa: CASSFQGAKQPQHF
d_gene: TRBD1
abundance: NA
v_gene: TRBV5-4
j_gene: TRBJ1-5

CDR3nt: TGTGCCAGCAGCCCTCCCGGCGCGGAGAGTAGCGCAGATACGCAGTATTTT
CDR3aa: CASSPPGAESSADTQYF
d_gene: NA
abundance: NA
v_gene: TRBV14
j_gene: TRBJ2-3

CDR3nt: TGTGCCAGCAGTTACAGGACAGGGGACACTGAAGCTTTCTTT
CDR3aa: CASSYRTGDTEAFF
d_gene: TRBD1
abundance: NA
v_gene: TRBV6-5
j_gene: TRBJ1-1

CDR3nt: TGTGCCAGCACCCTTTCTAGGGGAAGTCAGCCCCAGCATTTT
CDR3aa: CASTLSRGSQPQHF
d_gene: NA
abundance: NA
v_gene: TRBV2
j_gene: TRBJ1-5

CDR3nt: TGTGCCAGCAGCTCACCCAATACTTCCTACCAAAACATTCAGTACTTC
CDR3aa: CASSSPNTSYQNIQYF
d_gene: NA
abundance: NA
v_gene: TRBV7-2
j_gene: TRBJ2-4

CDR3nt: TGCGCCAGCAGCTTGGCCAGTCGGCCAGGCGATGGCTACACCTTC
CDR3aa: CASSLASRPGDGYTF
d_gene: NA
abundance: NA
v_gene: TRBV5-1
j_gene: TRBJ1-2

CDR3nt: TGTGCCAGCAGCTTATCGGGGGAAATGAACACTGAAGCTTTCTTT
CDR3aa: CASSLSGEMNTEAFF
d_gene: NA
abundance: NA
v_gene: TRBV7-8
j_gene: TRBJ1-1

CDR3nt: TGTGCCAGCAGCCAGACTAGCGGGAGGGCTGAGACCCAGTACTTC
CDR3aa: CASSQTSGRAETQYF
d_gene: TRBD2
abundance: NA
v_gene: TRBV11-3
j_gene: TRBJ2-5

CDR3nt: TGTGCCAGCAGCCAAGAGAGAAGCGGGGCTCAAGAGACCCAGTACTTC
CDR3aa: CASSQERSGAQETQYF
d_gene: TRBD2
abundance: once
v_gene: TRBV4-2
j_gene: TRBJ2-5

CDR3nt: TGCGCCAGCAGCGCCACATACGGGAGCAGAAACACCATATATTTT
CDR3aa: CASSATYGSRNTIYF
d_gene: NA
abundance: NA
v_gene: TRBV5-1
j_gene: TRBJ1-3

CDR3nt: TGTGCCAGCAGTTGGATGGGAGCGGGGGGACGAGGTACGCAGTATTTT
CDR3aa: CASSWMGAGGRGTQYF
d_gene: TRBD2
abundance: NA
v_gene: TRBV7-2
j_gene: TRBJ2-3

CDR3nt: TGCGCCAGCAGCCTCGGGACAGGGGGCTGGGATACGCAGTATTTT
CDR3aa: CASSLGTGGWDTQYF
d_gene: TRBD1
abundance: NA
v_gene: TRBV5-1
j_gene: TRBJ2-3

CDR3nt: TGTGCCAGTAGTTTTCGGACAGGGAGGGAGCAGTTCTTC
CDR3aa: CASSFRTGREQFF
d_gene: TRBD1
abundance: NA
v_gene: TRBV19
j_gene: TRBJ2-1

CDR3nt: TGTGCCAGCAGCTTGGGTACGGGGGTTAATGGAAACACCATATATTTT
CDR3aa: CASSLGTGVNGNTIYF
d_gene: NA
abundance: NA
v_gene: TRBV5-8
j_gene: TRBJ1-3

CDR3nt: TGTGCCAGCAGCTCCCTAAACAGGCCCAATTCACCCCTCCACTTT
CDR3aa: CASSSLNRPNSPLHF
d_gene: NA
abundance: NA
v_gene: TRBV13
j_gene: TRBJ1-6

CDR3nt: TGTGCCATCAGTGAGTCTATGGTGCTAGCGGGGGAAGGGACCCAGTACTTC
CDR3aa: CAISESMVLAGEGTQYF
d_gene: TRBD2
abundance: NA
v_gene: TRBV10-3
j_gene: TRBJ2-5

CDR3nt: TGTGCCAGCAGCTCCTCCGGGAGCCCCGGGGAGCTGTTTTTT
CDR3aa: CASSSSGSPGELFF
d_gene: NA
abundance: NA
v_gene: TRBV5-4
j_gene: TRBJ2-2

CDR3nt: TGTGCCAGCAGCGGGGTTAACTATGGCTACACCTTC
CDR3aa: CASSGVNYGYTF
d_gene: NA
abundance: NA
v_gene: TRBV28
j_gene: TRBJ1-2

CDR3nt: TGTGCCAGCAGGCCGGGACTCGCGCTGGATACGCAGTATTTT
CDR3aa: CASRPGLALDTQYF
d_gene: NA
abundance: NA
v_gene: TRBV7-2
j_gene: TRBJ2-3